Sequencing of this T cell receptor (beta chain) was carried out in a study of CD8 T cells in Susac syndrome. An input of 0.5 to 1 ug of RNA was subjected to reverse transcription using random hexamers. One entry per CDR3 protein, called by TCRdb with MiXCR from the immunoSEQ multiplex PCR reads. The repertoire includes about 190,000 distinct CDR3 sequences, approximately 95% of them detected once, and approximately 0.089% sits in the top ten. CDR3 length: 16 amino acids. In germline, CDR1 is SGHRS, CDR2 YFSETQ. V gave up 3 bases and J gave up 15 bases; unmatched junction bases: 20. The chain couples TRBV5-1 to TRBJ2-1; 8 bases fit TRBD2. The sample consisted of CD4+ T cells from PBMCs. This receptor was obtained from a human donor with Susac syndrome. In nucleotides, the CDR3 is TGCGCCAGCAGCTCGGGCAGTTCCTCCTCAGCGGGGGCTCCGTTCTTC. It yields the protein CASSSGSSSSAGAPFF. Full variable domain (outside the CDR3, taken from reference TRBV5-1 and TRBJ2-1): KAGVTQTPRYLIKTRGQQVTLSCSPISGHRSVSWYQQTPGQGLQFLFEYFSETQRNKGNFPGRFSGRQFSNSRSEMNVSTLELGDSALYLCASSSGSSSSAGAPFFGPGTRLTVL.